What follows describes a single T cell receptor (beta chain). Tumor samples were taken before definitive surgery or chemotherapy. The protocol was immunoSEQ multiplex PCR, while the TCRdb copy is restricted to in-frame clones and leaves out a portion. Of tens of thousands of clones detected, 84% appear once; the ten largest clones hold 2.1%. The sample originates from a study of high-grade serous ovarian cancer treatment subgroups. Per the germline V gene, CDR1 is SGDLS and CDR2 is YYNGEE. Trimming shortened V by 0 bases and J by 8 bases, and 8 bases separated the two germline ends. This CDR3 spans 12 amino acids.

The sequenced sample consisted of tumor tissue. The chain joins TRBV9 to TRBJ1-2; D remains ambiguous. The sequence was obtained from a human donor with high-grade serous ovarian cancer. CDR3 coding DNA: TGTGCCAGCAGCGTAGATTCCGAAGGCTACACCTTC. It encodes CASSVDSEGYTF.